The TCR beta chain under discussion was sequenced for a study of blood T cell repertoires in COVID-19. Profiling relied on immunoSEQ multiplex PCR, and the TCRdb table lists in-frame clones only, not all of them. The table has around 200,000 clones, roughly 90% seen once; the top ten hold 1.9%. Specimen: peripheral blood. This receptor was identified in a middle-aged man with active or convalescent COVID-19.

CDR3 sequence reads: CSVGDSITEAFF. The CDR3 DNA follows: TGCAGCGTGGGGGACAGCATCACTGAAGCTTTCTTT. The chain carries TRBV29-1 and TRBJ1-1; 7 bases match TRBD1. This CDR3 comprises 12 residues. The germline CDR1 and CDR2 sequences are SQVTM and ANQGSEA. V gave up 6 bases and J gave up 4 bases; unmatched junction bases: 5.